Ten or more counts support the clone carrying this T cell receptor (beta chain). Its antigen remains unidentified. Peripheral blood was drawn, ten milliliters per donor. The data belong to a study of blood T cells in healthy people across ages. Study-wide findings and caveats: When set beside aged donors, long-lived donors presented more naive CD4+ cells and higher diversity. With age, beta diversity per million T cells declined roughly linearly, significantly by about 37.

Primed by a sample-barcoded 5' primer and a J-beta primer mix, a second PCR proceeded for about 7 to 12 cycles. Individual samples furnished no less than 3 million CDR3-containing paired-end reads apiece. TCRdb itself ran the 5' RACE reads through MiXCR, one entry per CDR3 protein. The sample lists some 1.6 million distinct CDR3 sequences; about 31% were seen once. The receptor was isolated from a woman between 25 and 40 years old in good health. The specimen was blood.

CDR3 bases: TGTGCCAGCTCTTCCACCGGGCCAATCTACGAGCAGTACTTC. It yields the protein CASSSTGPIYEQYF. This rearrangement joins TRBV4-2 to TRBJ2-7, with no clear D. Germline values: CDR1 LGHNA, CDR2 YNFKEQ. The CDR3 sequence is 14 residues long. Trimming removed 8 bases at V and 3 bases at J, with 17 bases between.